This TCR beta chain was recovered during a study of cytomegalovirus exposure and HLA in healthy donors. The ends were cut back, 10 bases at V and 6 bases at J, with 21 bases in the middle. This CDR3 is built from 14 residues. Repertoires were generated with immunoSEQ multiplex PCR, while TCRdb's copy carries only in-frame clones and drops some. Of about 200,000 clones listed, about 82% are singletons. The TCR was taken from a woman younger than 30 in good health and CMV-seronegative. V gene TRBV23-1 combines with J gene TRBJ1-1; D is ambiguous. TRBV23-1 is known as an ORF, though its function is uncertain. The source material was PBMCs. CDR3 sequence (DNA): TGCGCCACCGAAAATATGGAGATAGTCGCTGAAGCTTTCTTT. This translates into CATENMEIVAEAFF.